Given below is one T cell receptor (beta chain) in context. The CDR3 contains 16 residues. V was clipped by 4 bases and J by 0 bases, with 15 bases between them. Germline V gene data show CDR1 as LNHDA and CDR2 as SQIVND (reference sequence). Generated by immunoSEQ multiplex PCR, the TCRdb table keeps only in-frame clones and is missing some. The data contain fewer than 4,500 clones, 80% of them seen just once; the ten biggest clones take up 5.8%. The treatment: preoperative locoregional IRX-2 cytokine immunotherapy. This phase Ib study tested locoregional IRX-2 cytokine immunotherapy given before surgery. These data originate in a study of preoperative IRX-2 immunotherapy in early breast cancer.

V usage is TRBV19 and J usage is TRBJ1-1; a weak D match, TRBD1 (5 bases). Source: tumor tissue, taken before IRX-2 immunotherapy. The origin of this receptor is a human donor with breast cancer. The DNA for the CDR3 is TGTGCCAGTAGTACAGGGCGGTCGAGCATGAACACTGAAGCTTTCTTT. Translation gives CASSTGRSSMNTEAFF.